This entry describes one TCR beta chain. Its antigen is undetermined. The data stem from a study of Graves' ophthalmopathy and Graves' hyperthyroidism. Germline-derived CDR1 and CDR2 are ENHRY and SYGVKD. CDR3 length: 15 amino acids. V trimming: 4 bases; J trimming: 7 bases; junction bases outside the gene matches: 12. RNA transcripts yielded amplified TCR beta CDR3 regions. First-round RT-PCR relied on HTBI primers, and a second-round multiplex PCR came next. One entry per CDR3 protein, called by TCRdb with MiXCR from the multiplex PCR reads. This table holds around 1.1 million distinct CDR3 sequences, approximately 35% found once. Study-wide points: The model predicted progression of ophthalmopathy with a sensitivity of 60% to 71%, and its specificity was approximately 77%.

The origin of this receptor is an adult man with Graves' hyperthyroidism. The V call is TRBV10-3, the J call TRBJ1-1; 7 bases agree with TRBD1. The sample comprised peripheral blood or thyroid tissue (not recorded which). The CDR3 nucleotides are TGTGCCATCAGTGGGCAGGGGGGGAAAGGGGATGAAGCTTTCTTT. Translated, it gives CAISGQGGKGDEAFF.